This is a list of T cell receptor beta chains from one sample in a study of cytomegalovirus exposure and HLA in healthy donors. Assay used: immunoSEQ multiplex PCR; TCRdb lists only in-frame clones, some missing. This sample has around 170,000 clones, with roughly 80% found just once. Sample: PBMCs. These receptor sequences come from a man aged 35-49 years in good health and CMV-seropositive. Both conserved end residues are part of each CDR3. A D gene is named only where the DNA matches it firmly. Size is omitted from some rows. Given values are once, few, many or a class for expanded clones.

TRBV5-1	TRBD2	TRBJ2-5	few	TGCGCCAGCAGCCCCCGAGCGGGGGCTCAAGAGACCCAGTACTTC	CASSPRAGAQETQYF
TRBV30	TRBD2	TRBJ2-3	.	TGTGCCTGGATGCTGATCCCGGCGAGCGGGGGCACAGATACGCAGTATTTT	CAWMLIPASGGTDTQYF
TRBV28	TRBD1	TRBJ1-1	.	TGTGCCAGCAGTTCCGGGACAGGGGCACCTGAGTGG	CASSSGTGAPEW
TRBV10-3	.	TRBJ2-1	.	TGTGCCATCAGTGAGTTCGCGGAGGGGGCCAATGAGCAGTTCTTC	CAISEFAEGANEQFF
TRBV5-6	TRBD1	TRBJ1-6	few	TGTGCCAGCAGCTGGAGAGGTGGCACAGGGGGACATTCACCCCTCCACTTT	CASSWRGGTGGHSPLHF
TRBV5-1	TRBD2	TRBJ2-5	.	TGCGCCAGCAGCCCCGGGACTAGCCCTAAGACCCAGTACTTC	CASSPGTSPKTQYF
TRBV4-3	TRBD2	TRBJ2-7	few	TGCGCCAGCAGCCAAGAAACTAGCGGGGGGGCCAGTTCATACGAGCAGTACTTC	CASSQETSGGASSYEQYF
TRBV5-1	TRBD2	TRBJ2-1	.	TGCGCCAGCAGCTTTCTAGCGGGGAACTACAATGAGCAGTTCTTC	CASSFLAGNYNEQFF
TRBV9	TRBD2	TRBJ2-1	once	TGTGCCAGCAGTAGCGTAGAAAAGCTAGCGGGGAACAATGAGCAGTTCTTC	CASSSVEKLAGNNEQFF
TRBV6-5	.	TRBJ1-1	.	TGTGCCAGCACGTCGGTGAGCACTGAAGCTTTCTTT	CASTSVSTEAFF
TRBV11-3	TRBD1	TRBJ2-3	.	TGTGCCAGCAGCCGACGCGGGACAGGGGGCTCAGATACGCAGTATTTT	CASSRRGTGGSDTQYF
TRBV10-3	.	TRBJ2-3	once	TGTGCCATCAGTGAGGAGGGAACGGGGGTAATGCCAGATACGCAGTATTTT	CAISEEGTGVMPDTQYF
TRBV7-2	TRBD1	TRBJ1-2	.	TGTGCCAGCAGCTTAGGTGACAGGGTTTGGGGCTACACCTTC	CASSLGDRVWGYTF
TRBV29-1	TRBD1	TRBJ2-2	once	TGCAGCGTCCTACCGGGACAGGGGGGCACCGGGGAGCTGTTTTTT	CSVLPGQGGTGELFF
TRBV5-1	TRBD2	TRBJ2-2	.	TGCGCCAGCAGCTGGCGGACTAGCGGGGGGGACACCGGGGAGCTGTTTTTT	CASSWRTSGGDTGELFF